This TCR beta chain was recovered during a study of shared clonotypes between healthy human individuals. This CDR3 spans 11 amino acids. V dropped 4 bases and J dropped 1 base, with 4 bases sitting between them. In germline, CDR1 is DFQATT, CDR2 SNEGSKA (reference sequence). Whole-study findings and limits: The four-donor shared clonotypes exceeded non-shared clonotypes in generation probability, with non-shared ones scoring lower.

Method: immunoSEQ multiplex PCR; TCRdb's copy keeps in-frame clones and lacks some. The sample carries some 2,000,000 clones, 95% recorded once. As regards this clone: Its antigen is unidentified.

V gene TRBV20-1 combines with J gene TRBJ2-5, with D uncertain. The source of this sequence is a man younger than 30 in good health. Sequenced material: naive CD4+ T cells sorted from blood. Indicated subset: CD45RA+ positively selected. This CDR3 reads CSAKSQETQYF. In DNA form, the CDR3 reads TGCAGTGCTAAAAGCCAAGAGACCCAGTACTTC.